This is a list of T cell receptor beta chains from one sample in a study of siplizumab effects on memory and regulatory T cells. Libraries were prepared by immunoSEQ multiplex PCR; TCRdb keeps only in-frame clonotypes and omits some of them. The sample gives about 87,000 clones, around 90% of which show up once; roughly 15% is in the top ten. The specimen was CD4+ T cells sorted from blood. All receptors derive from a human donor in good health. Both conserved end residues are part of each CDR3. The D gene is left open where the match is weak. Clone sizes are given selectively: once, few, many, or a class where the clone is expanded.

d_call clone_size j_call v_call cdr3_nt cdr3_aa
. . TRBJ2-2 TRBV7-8 TGTGCCAGCAGCTTACCCCGGGGGCTTGTCACCGGGGAGCTGTTTTTT CASSLPRGLVTGELFF
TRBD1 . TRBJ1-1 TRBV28 TGTGCCAGCAGTTTGGCAGGGGGAAACACTGAAGCTTTCTTT CASSLAGGNTEAFF
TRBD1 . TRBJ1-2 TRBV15 TGTGCCACCAGCCTCAACAGGGGTCATGGCTACACCTTC CATSLNRGHGYTF
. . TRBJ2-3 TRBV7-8 TGTGCCAGCAGTCTGGCCCCGACGGATACGCAGTATTTT CASSLAPTDTQYF
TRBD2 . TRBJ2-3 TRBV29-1 TGCAGCGTTGGGGCTAGCGGGGTTGCTAGCACAGATACGCAGTATTTT CSVGASGVASTDTQYF
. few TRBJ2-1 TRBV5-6 TGTGCCAGCAGGGACATTCGGAGCTCCTACAATGAGCAGTTCTTC CASRDIRSSYNEQFF
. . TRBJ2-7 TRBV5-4 TGTGCCAGCAGCTTAGACGGTACGGGGCAGTACTTC CASSLDGTGQYF
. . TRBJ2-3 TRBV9 TGTGCCAGCAGCGTAGATCCTAGTTTCGTTACAGATACGCAGTATTTT CASSVDPSFVTDTQYF
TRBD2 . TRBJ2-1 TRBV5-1 TGCGCCAGCAGCTTTCTAGCGGAAGAGCAGTTCTTC CASSFLAEEQFF
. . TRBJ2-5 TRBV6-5 TGTGCCAGCAGCCAGGGTCGGTACCAAGAGACCCAGTACTTC CASSQGRYQETQYF
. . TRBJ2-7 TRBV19 TGTGCCAGTAGTAATAATCCAGGGGTGATCGAGCAGTACTTC CASSNNPGVIEQYF
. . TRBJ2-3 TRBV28 TGTGCCAGCGCCATGGGGGGCAGGTTGGGAGATACGCAGTATTTT CASAMGGRLGDTQYF
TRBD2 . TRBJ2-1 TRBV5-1 TGCGCCAGCAGCTTGGGGCGGGAGGTGTCCTACAATGAGCAGTTCTTC CASSLGREVSYNEQFF
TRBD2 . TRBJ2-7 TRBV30 TGTGCCTGGTCTAGCGGGAGGGCCAGCTCAAACGAGCAGTACTTC CAWSSGRASSNEQYF
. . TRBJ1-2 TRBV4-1 TGCGCCAGCAGCCAAGATAGCGGTGGCAGGGTCGATGGCTACACCTTC CASSQDSGGRVDGYTF
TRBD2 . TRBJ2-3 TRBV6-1 TGTGCCAGCAGAGAACTAGCGGGAGGGCCAGATACGCAGTATTTT CASRELAGGPDTQYF
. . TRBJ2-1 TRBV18 TGTGCCAGCTCAAGCCCGGCTTATGAGCAGTTCTTC CASSSPAYEQFF
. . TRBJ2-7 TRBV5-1 TGCGCCAGCAGCTTGGCGGTCGGATACGAGCAGTACTTC CASSLAVGYEQYF
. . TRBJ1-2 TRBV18 TGTGCCAGCTCACCCCGCCCCCCCGGGGAAGCTTCCTATGGCTACACCTTC CASSPRPPGEASYGYTF
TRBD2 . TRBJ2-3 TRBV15 TGTGCCACCAGCGGTTTTAGCGGGAGCACAGATACGCAGTATTTT CATSGFSGSTDTQYF
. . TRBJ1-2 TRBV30 TGTGCCTGGACAGGGCAGGCCGACTATGGCTACACCTTC CAWTGQADYGYTF
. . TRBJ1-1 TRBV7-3 TGTGCCAGCAGCTTACAGGGAGGTGGTAAAGCTTTCTTT CASSLQGGGKAFF
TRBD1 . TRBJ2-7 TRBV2 TGTGCCAGCAGCCAAAACAGGGGGCCGTACGAGCAGTACTTC CASSQNRGPYEQYF
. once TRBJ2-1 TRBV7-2 TGTGCCAGCAGCTTAGTATCAGCAGATGAGCAGTTCTTC CASSLVSADEQFF
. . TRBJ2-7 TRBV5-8 TGTGCCAGCAGCCTGGGGCAGCGGCTCTCCTACGAGCAGTACTTC CASSLGQRLSYEQYF
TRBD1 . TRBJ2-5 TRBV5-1 TGCGCCAGCAGCTTGGACAGGGGGCGTTGGGAGACCCAGTACTTC CASSLDRGRWETQYF
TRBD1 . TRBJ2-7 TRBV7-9 TGTGCCAGCAGCCCCCAGGGGGTCGGCTACGAGCAGTACTTC CASSPQGVGYEQYF
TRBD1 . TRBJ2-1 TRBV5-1 TGCGCCAGCAGCCAGGGACAGGGCTCCTACAATGAGCAGTTCTTC CASSQGQGSYNEQFF
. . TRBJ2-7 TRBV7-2 TGTGCCAGCAGCTCTACAGGCTACGAGCAGTACTTC CASSSTGYEQYF
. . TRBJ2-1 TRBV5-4 TGTGCCAGCAGCGTTCCCGGATTCTACAATGAGCAGTTCTTC CASSVPGFYNEQFF
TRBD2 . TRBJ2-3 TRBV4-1 TGCGCCAGCAGCCAGGTAGCGGGGACGGGAGATACGCAGTATTTT CASSQVAGTGDTQYF
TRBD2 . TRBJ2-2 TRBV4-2 TGTGCCAGCAGCCCGAGGAGGGGCGGGAGTTACTCCGGGGAGCTGTTTTTT CASSPRRGGSYSGELFF
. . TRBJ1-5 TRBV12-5 TGTGCTAGTGGTTTGATAGGGAGCAATCAGCCCCAGCATTTT CASGLIGSNQPQHF
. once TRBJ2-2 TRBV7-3 TGTGCCAGCAGCTTAAATTTCCAGCGGAGAACCGGGGAGCTGTTTTTT CASSLNFQRRTGELFF
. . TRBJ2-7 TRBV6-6 TGTGCCAGCAGGGAAGGGCCCTACGAGCAGTACTTC CASREGPYEQYF
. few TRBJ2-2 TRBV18 TGTGCCAGCTCACCAGGGCCTAGTGCGAACACCGGGGAGCTGTTTTTT CASSPGPSANTGELFF
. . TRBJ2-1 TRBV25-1 TGTGCCAGCAGTGACCCGGGGTACAATGAGCAGTTCTTC CASSDPGYNEQFF
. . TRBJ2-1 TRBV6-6 TGTGCCAGCAGTTCCACCGGGACGTACAATGAGCAGTTCTTC CASSSTGTYNEQFF
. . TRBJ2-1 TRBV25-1 TGTGCCAGCGCACTGCCAGGGCGCTACAATGAGCAGTTCTTC CASALPGRYNEQFF
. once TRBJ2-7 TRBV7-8 TGTGCCAGCAGCTTGGGGTTCTTTGAGCAGTACTTC CASSLGFFEQYF
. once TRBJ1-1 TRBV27 TGTGCCAGCAGTTTATCACCGTGGGAGTGGACTGAAGCTTTCTTT CASSLSPWEWTEAFF
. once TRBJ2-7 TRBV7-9 TGTGCCAGCAGCTTAGTGCAGGCCCACGAGCAGTACTTC CASSLVQAHEQYF
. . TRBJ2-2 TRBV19 TGTGCCAGTAGTATACGTCCGAGCGGGTCTAACACCGGGGAGCTGTTTTTT CASSIRPSGSNTGELFF
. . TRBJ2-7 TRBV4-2 TGTGCCAGCAGCCTTCCCGCGGGGACTGGGGAGCAGTACTTC CASSLPAGTGEQYF
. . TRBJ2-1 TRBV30 TGTGCCTGGAGCCCGACAGGTGAGCAGTTCTTC CAWSPTGEQFF
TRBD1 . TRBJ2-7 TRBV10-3 TGTGCCATCAGTGAAACAGGGGGGTCCTACGAGCAGTACTTC CAISETGGSYEQYF
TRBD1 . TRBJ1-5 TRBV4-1 TGCGCCAGCAGTAGGGACAGAGGGCAGCCCCAGCATTTT CASSRDRGQPQHF
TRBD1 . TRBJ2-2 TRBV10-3 TGTGCCATCAGGAAGGGGACAGAGAACACCGGGGAGCTGTTTTTT CAIRKGTENTGELFF
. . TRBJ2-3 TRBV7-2 TGTGCCAGTTCTGTACAAGGCCTTTCCACAGATACGCAGTATTTT CASSVQGLSTDTQYF
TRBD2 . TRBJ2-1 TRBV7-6 TGTGCCAGCAGCTTAGCGGCTAGCGGGAGGGATGAGCAGTTCTTC CASSLAASGRDEQFF
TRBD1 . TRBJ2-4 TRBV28 TGTGCCAGCAGTACCTCGACAGGGATAGCCAAAAACATTCAGTACTTC CASSTSTGIAKNIQYF
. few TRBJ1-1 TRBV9 TGTGCCAGCGGAGGACAGAACACTGAAGCTTTCTTT CASGGQNTEAFF